Listed below are T cell receptor beta chains from one sample, sequenced in a study of control samples from healthy donors and cancer patients. Here immunoSEQ multiplex PCR was the method, and the copy in TCRdb shows in-frame clones only, minus some. The sample lists some 79,000 clones, about 90% occurring once. Sequenced input: blood. The origin of the receptors is a woman between 45 and 60 years old in good health. CDR3s include the opening cysteine and the closing phenylalanine or tryptophan. D genes are given only for firm matches. The listing skips clone size in some rows; elsewhere it reads once, few, many or a size class.

>TRBJ2-7|NA|TRBD1|TRBV6-5
CASKDRAYEQYF
TGTGCCAGCAAGGACAGGGCCTACGAGCAGTACTTC
>TRBJ1-5|NA|NA|TRBV2
CASSERVYSNQPQHF
TGTGCCAGCAGCGAACGGGTGTATAGCAATCAGCCCCAGCATTTT
>TRBJ2-1|once|NA|TRBV5-4
CASSLVPGAAYNEQFF
TGTGCCAGCAGCTTGGTTCCGGGAGCGGCGTACAATGAGCAGTTCTTC
>TRBJ2-7|NA|NA|TRBV2
CASSVYSTDKQYF
TGTGCCAGCAGTGTCTATTCTACGGACAAGCAGTACTTC
>TRBJ2-3|NA|NA|TRBV5-1
CASSLEPSAGGGTDTQYF
TGCGCCAGCAGCTTGGAGCCATCAGCGGGTGGGGGCACAGATACGCAGTATTTT
>TRBJ1-2|once|NA|TRBV19
CASQLGGAGNYGYTF
TGTGCCAGTCAACTCGGAGGGGCGGGTAACTATGGCTACACCTTC
>TRBJ2-1|NA|TRBD2|TRBV6-5
CASRALAGVQNEQFF
TGTGCCAGCAGGGCTCTAGCGGGAGTTCAGAATGAGCAGTTCTTC
>TRBJ2-7|NA|NA|TRBV28
CASNPTNPTYEQYF
TGTGCCAGCAACCCAACAAACCCTACCTACGAGCAGTACTTC
>TRBJ1-4|NA|TRBD1|TRBV9
CASSEGQANEKLFF
TGTGCCAGCAGCGAAGGACAGGCGAATGAAAAACTGTTTTTT
>TRBJ2-1|NA|NA|TRBV19
CATSPGPSSYNEQFF
TGTGCCACCTCCCCCGGGCCAAGCTCCTACAATGAGCAGTTCTTC
>TRBJ1-2|NA|NA|TRBV9
CASSAKERDSNYGYTF
TGTGCCAGCAGCGCAAAAGAGAGGGATTCCAACTATGGCTACACCTTC
>TRBJ1-1|NA|TRBD1|TRBV28
CASSFSWGTGNTEAFF
TGTGCCAGCAGTTTCTCCTGGGGGACAGGGAACACTGAAGCTTTCTTT
>TRBJ2-1|NA|TRBD2|TRBV5-1
CASSIRLAGVDNEQFF
TGCGCCAGCAGCATCCGACTAGCGGGAGTGGACAATGAGCAGTTCTTC
>TRBJ1-6|NA|TRBD1|TRBV6-4
CASSDSDRGSPLHF
TGTGCCAGCAGTGACTCGGACAGGGGTTCACCCCTCCACTTT
>TRBJ1-6|NA|NA|TRBV25-1
CASRPRDDSPLHF
TGTGCCAGCAGGCCGAGGGATGATTCACCCCTCCACTTT
>TRBJ2-7|NA|TRBD2|TRBV10-3
CAIGSEPGLAARASYEQYF
TGTGCCATCGGGAGCGAGCCGGGACTAGCGGCAAGAGCGTCCTACGAGCAGTACTTC
>TRBJ2-3|NA|TRBD1|TRBV6-4
CASSDSSGGADTQYF
TGTGCCAGCAGTGACTCGTCAGGGGGAGCAGATACGCAGTATTTT
>TRBJ1-1|NA|NA|TRBV6-1
CASNRREMNTEAFF
TGTGCCAGCAACCGACGGGAGATGAACACTGAAGCTTTCTTT
>TRBJ2-1|NA|TRBD2|TRBV19
CASSGSIAGGRFGEQFF
TGTGCCAGTAGTGGTTCAATAGCGGGAGGAAGGTTCGGGGAGCAGTTCTTC
>TRBJ1-1|NA|NA|TRBV27
CASSLSRDTEAFF
TGTGCCAGCAGCTTGTCCAGAGACACTGAAGCTTTCTTT
>TRBJ1-4|NA|NA|TRBV5-1
CASSLTGFATNEKLFF
TGCGCCAGCAGCCTAACAGGGTTCGCAACTAATGAAAAACTGTTTTTT
>TRBJ2-7|NA|TRBD1|TRBV19
CATSPARDRGHEQYF
TGTGCCACTTCCCCCGCCCGGGACAGGGGCCACGAGCAGTACTTC
>TRBJ1-6|NA|NA|TRBV6-6
CASRGVGGSPLHF
TGTGCCAGCAGGGGAGTAGGGGGTTCACCCCTCCACTTT
>TRBJ2-3|NA|TRBD1|TRBV3-1/TRBV3-2
CASSRGTGPQDTQYF
TGTGCCAGCAGCCGGGGGACAGGGCCACAGGATACGCAGTATTTT
>TRBJ2-1|NA|TRBD2|TRBV7-2
CASSSGWLAGNNEQFF
TGTGCCAGCAGCTCCGGTTGGTTAGCGGGTAACAATGAGCAGTTCTTC